Following are 18 T cell receptor beta chains from one sample sequenced in a study of response to subunit inactivated influenza vaccine. Via MiXCR, TCRdb re-called the RT-PCR reads, giving one row per CDR3 protein. There are under 500,000 distinct CDR3 sequences in the sample; approximately 11% occur only once, and approximately 12% lies in the top ten. This material consisted of PBMCs from blood, taken roughly 46 days after vaccination. The receptors were gathered from a man over 45 who received an inactivated influenza vaccine.

In its sample, this clonotype was seen many times. The genes are TRBV20-1 and TRBJ2-7; TRBD1 or TRBD2 may be the D gene (5 bases each). CDR1 is DFQATT and CDR2 is SNEGSKA in the germline V gene (reference sequence). V was clipped by 5 bases and J by 6 bases, with 20 bases between them. The CDR3 has 14 residues. This chain's CDR3 is CSAPKPGRFFEQYF. CDR3 nucleotide sequence: TGCAGTGCTCCTAAGCCGGGACGGTTTTTCGAGCAGTACTTC.

The chain couples TRBV2 to TRBJ2-2; TRBD1 matches 7 bases. This CDR3 has 16 residues. CDR1 and CDR2 (germline): SNHLY, FYNNEI. V was clipped by 3 bases and J by 3 bases; unmatched bases: 7. CDR3 protein: CASSDLGDSYTGELFF. The CDR3 DNA reads as TGTGCCAGCAGTGATTTGGGGGACAGCTACACCGGGGAGCTGTTTTTT.

This clonotype was seen many times. The chain is built from TRBV7-8 and TRBJ1-6; the match to TRBD1 covers 8 bases. Unmatched junction bases numbered 5, after V lost 3 bases and J lost 10 bases. CDR3 size: 14 residues. The V gene's germline CDR1 is SGHVS and CDR2 FQNEAQ. CDR3 sequence (DNA): TGTGCCAGCAGCTTCAGCAGGGGGCGGTCACCCCTCCACTTT. Its protein product is CASSFSRGRSPLHF.

J is TRBJ1-2 and V is TRBV29-1; D possibly corresponds to TRBD1 (5 bases). The germline V and J ends were trimmed by 1 base and 9 bases, with 12 bases remaining between them. Germline V gives CDR1 SQVTM, CDR2 ANQGSEA. There are 12 residues in the CDR3. CDR3 in amino acids: CSVEAQQASYTF. The CDR3 DNA sequence: TGCAGCGTTGAAGCCCAACAGGCGAGCTACACCTTC.

The rearrangement joins TRBV5-1 to TRBJ2-7; tentative D call: TRBD1 (5 bases). Trimming took 1 base from V and 0 from J, leaving 11 bases between them. Germline loops: CDR1 SGHRS, CDR2 YFSETQ. The CDR3 spans 15 residues. In DNA form, the CDR3 reads TGCGCCAGCAGCTTGATGGCAGACAGCTCCTACGAGCAGTACTTC. Its protein is CASSLMADSSYEQYF. The full variable domain, completed using reference TRBV5-1 and TRBJ2-7, is KAGVTQTPRYLIKTRGQQVTLSCSPISGHRSVSWYQQTPGQGLQFLFEYFSETQRNKGNFPGRFSGRQFSNSRSEMNVSTLELGDSALYLCASSLMADSSYEQYFGPGTRLTVT.

This chain links TRBV11-2 with TRBJ2-1; D is possibly TRBD2 (7 bases). The CDR3 consists of 14 residues. CDR1 and CDR2 from the germline V gene are SGHAT and FQNNGV. The V end was cut by 6 bases, the J end by 9 bases, with 18 bases between. CDR3 protein: CASRLGAGEGEQFF. CDR3 coding DNA: TGTGCCAGCAGGCTAGGGGCAGGGGAGGGTGAGCAGTTCTTC.

This clonotype has just a few counts. The V call is TRBV7-8, the J call TRBJ2-3; maybe TRBD2 (5 bases). Germline CDR1 and CDR2: SGHVS and FQNEAQ. The germline V and J ends were trimmed by 5 bases and 1 base, with 13 bases remaining between them. The CDR3 extends over 15 amino acids. The CDR3 sequence is CASSPGSPGTDTQYF. CDR3 sequence (DNA): TGTGCCAGCAGCCCGGGGAGTCCGGGCACAGATACGCAGTATTTT.

This clonotype was observed at least ten times. The chain carries TRBV29-1 and TRBJ1-4; D is undetermined. Germline CDR1 reads SQVTM; CDR2 reads ANQGSEA. The CDR3 is 13 residues long. V lost 8 bases and J lost 6, with 16 bases in between. The CDR3 here is CSSQVRPYEKLFF. CDR3 DNA: TGCAGCTCGCAGGTTCGGCCCTATGAAAAACTGTTTTTT.

The V call is TRBV4-2, the J call TRBJ2-5, with 11 nucleotides matching TRBD2. Looked up from germline, CDR1 is LGHNA and CDR2 is YNFKEQ. This CDR3 comprises 15 residues. J gave up 1 base and V 4 bases, and 2 bases lay outside the gene matches. Here the CDR3 DNA reads TGTGCCAGCAGCCCGGGGACTAGCGGCCAAGAGACCCAGTACTTC. It yields the protein CASSPGTSGQETQYF.

As regards this clonotype: A read error may produce the germline difference seen at one junction end. In DNA form, the CDR3 reads TGCGCCAGCAGCCAAGGATTGAATGCGATCTTT. It codes for CASSQGLNAIF. This chain connects TRBV4-3 to TRBJ1-1; D not certain. The CDR3 has 11 amino acids. CDR1 and CDR2 (germline): LGHNA, YSLEER.

This clonotype has more than one count but fewer than ten. This sequence joins TRBV9 and TRBJ2-3; D perhaps matches TRBD1 (6 bases). The CDR3 totals 16 residues. The germline V gene has CDR1 SGDLS and CDR2 YYNGEE. The V gene lost 4 bases and the J gene lost 0 bases, with 15 bases spanning the gap. The CDR3 bases are TGTGCCAGCAGCCCTCGGACAGCGCATAGCACAGATACGCAGTATTTT. This codes for CASSPRTAHSTDTQYF.

The genes are TRBV20-1 and TRBJ2-7; the D gene could be TRBD1 or TRBD2 (6 bases each). Germline CDR1 and CDR2: DFQATT and SNEGSKA (reference sequence). CDR3 length: 12 residues. V lost 2 bases, J lost 6 bases, and 11 bases lay in between. CDR3 bases: TGCAGTGCTAGACAGGGGACTCGCGAGCAGTACTTC. Translation gives CSARQGTREQYF.

This chain links TRBV24-1 with TRBJ1-6, with TRBD1 identical over 7 bases. Looked up from germline, CDR1 is KGHDR and CDR2 is SFDVKD. This CDR3 has 16 residues. With 4 bases clipped from V and 9 bases from J, the junction kept 11 bases outside the gene matches. CDR3 region: CATSETDRDFVSPLHF. The CDR3 coding sequence is TGTGCCACCAGTGAGACCGACAGGGACTTTGTTTCACCCCTCCACTTT.

The chain joins TRBV7-8 to TRBJ2-7; possibly TRBD1 for D (6 bases). The V and J ends lost 5 bases and 6 bases respectively, with 20 bases between them. CDR1 SGHVS and CDR2 FQNEAQ come from the germline V gene. The CDR3 extends over 15 amino acids. This CDR3 reads CASSTYRVRVGEQYF. The CDR3 nucleotides read TGTGCCAGCAGCACCTACAGGGTTCGGGTTGGCGAGCAGTACTTC.

J is TRBJ2-5 and V is TRBV7-8, with 7 bases aligning to TRBD2. Germline CDR1 and CDR2: SGHVS and FQNEAQ. Losses at the gene ends were 5 bases for V and 4 bases for J; bases not matched to a gene: 10. The CDR3 totals 15 residues. CDR3 region: CASSPRAGTSETQYF. CDR3 sequence (DNA): TGTGCCAGCAGCCCAAGAGCGGGGACCTCAGAGACCCAGTACTTC.

The genes are TRBV5-1 and TRBJ2-7; 9 nucleotides align to TRBD1. There are 16 residues in the CDR3. V shed 1 base, J shed 6 bases, and the junction held 11 bases outside the gene matches. Germline assignment: CDR1 SGHRS and CDR2 YFSETQ. Written as DNA, the CDR3 is TGCGCCAGCAGCTTGCCCCGATCGCCGACAGGGGGCGAGCAGTACTTC. Translation: CASSLPRSPTGGEQYF.

This clonotype showed up just a few times. The rearrangement links TRBV24-1 to TRBJ1-5, with no clear D. Germline CDR1 and CDR2: KGHDR and SFDVKD. Trimming took 3 bases from V and 0 from J, leaving 8 bases between them. The CDR3 is made up of 15 amino acids. CDR3 bases: TGTGCCACCAGTGATCCCACAGATAGCAATCAGCCCCAGCATTTT. It specifies CATSDPTDSNQPQHF.

This chain connects TRBV6-2 or TRBV6-3 to TRBJ1-6; 7 bases are shared with TRBD1. V lost 4 bases and J lost 6; bases outside the gene matches: 3. The CDR3 is 14 residues long. Germline-derived CDR1 and CDR2 are MNHEY and SVGEGT. The CDR3 DNA reads as TGTGCCAGCAGTTGGGGACAGAGTAATTCACCCCTCCACTTT. Amino acid sequence: CASSWGQSNSPLHF.